This T cell receptor beta chain derives from a study of T-cell reconstitution after alpha-beta-depleted transplantation in children. Preparation of the TCRbeta library was carried out with unique molecular identifiers. One entry per CDR3 protein results from TCRdb running MiXCR on the PCR reads. The sample lists 450,000 to 600,000 distinct CDR3 sequences, 8% to 11% seen once, with just over 2% in the top ten. The study's findings and limits: Hyperexpanded clones declined; after one year, newly produced T cells mostly supplied diversity. Alpha-beta T cells present about two months after transplant were reported to originate from several hundred expanded graft clones.

This CDR3 has 16 residues. V was pared by 0 bases and J by 0 bases, with 12 bases between. Germline V gene lookup returns CDR1 LGHNA and CDR2 YSLEER. This clonotype was recorded at least ten times. The antigen remains unidentified. The specimen comprised PBMCs, sampled before TCRalphabeta/CD19-depleted stem cell transplant. The origin of this receptor is a child aged 2-15 years with inherited bone marrow failure, due to receive a stem cell transplant. The rearrangement joins TRBV4-3 to TRBJ2-7; D is unclear. The CDR3 DNA follows: TGCGCCAGCAGCCAAGATAGTGGCAGACTCTCCTACGAGCAGTACTTC. Encoded protein: CASSQDSGRLSYEQYF.